This T cell receptor beta chain is from a study of cytomegalovirus exposure and HLA in healthy donors. General study points: Cytomegalovirus-associated TCR beta chains were listed, numbering 150 to 200.

The donors were part of the validation cohort of 95 to 150 subjects. That cohort was separate from the first cohort, which comprised fewer than 800 subjects. The CDR3 runs to 16 residues. V lost 4 bases and J lost 4; bases outside the gene matches: 8. Germline assignment: CDR1 MDHEN and CDR2 SYDVKM. The protocol was immunoSEQ multiplex PCR, while the TCRdb copy is restricted to in-frame clones and leaves out a portion. The table has over 35,000 clones, approximately 95% seen once; the top ten hold 3% to 3.5%. Note on this clone: Antigen: not known.

The chain couples TRBV28 to TRBJ2-2, with 8 positions matching TRBD2. What was sequenced was PBMCs. This TCR was sampled from a man between 18 and 29 years old in good health and CMV-seronegative. This chain's CDR3 is CASSWAPGGGTGELFF. In DNA form, the CDR3 reads TGTGCCAGCAGTTGGGCCCCGGGGGGGGGCACCGGGGAGCTGTTTTTT. Based on the CDR3 plus reference TRBV28 and TRBJ2-2, the full variable domain is DVKVTQSSRYLVKRTGEKVFLECVQDMDHENMFWYRQDPGLGLRLIYFSYDVKMKEKGDIPEGYSVSREKKERFSLILESASTNQTSMYLCASSWAPGGGTGELFFGEGSRLTVL.